This is a list of T cell receptor beta chains from one sample in a study of technical replicates of blood from a few donors. Produced via immunoSEQ multiplex PCR; TCRdb's table is partial and in-frame only. The sample has 65,000 to 90,000 clones, approximately 86% seen once. Sequenced: PBMCs. These receptors came from a human donor in good health. Some clones in this sample may be carry-over from other donors' samples. The CDR3 runs from the conserved cysteine through the conserved F or W. The D gene is left open where the match is weak.

J,V,D,CDR3
TRBJ2-5,TRBV4-3,-,CASSQGFGGNQETQYF
TRBJ1-1,TRBV4-1,TRBD1,CASSQDGTGNTEAFF
TRBJ1-3,TRBV25-1,-,CASSPAVIRGNTIYF
TRBJ1-1,TRBV7-8,TRBD1,CASSSYTGGFTEAFF
TRBJ2-4,TRBV23-1,-,CASSQSGLAKNIQYF
TRBJ2-1,TRBV18,TRBD1,CASSRQGGNYNEQFF
TRBJ2-5,TRBV19,TRBD1,CASTRTGQETQYF
TRBJ2-1,TRBV7-2,-,CASSLGLAGAGEQFF
TRBJ1-1,TRBV5-4,TRBD1,CASSTDRGYTEAFF
TRBJ2-7,TRBV7-2,TRBD1,CASSLEGQTYEQYF
TRBJ1-5,TRBV18,-,CASSPGVGASQPQHF
TRBJ1-2,TRBV10-3,-,CAISGGREADSYTF
TRBJ2-7,TRBV5-6,TRBD1,CASSHGTAPSYEQYF
TRBJ2-1,TRBV12-5,-,CASGLARLSYNEQFF
TRBJ2-3,TRBV6-5,-,CASRSQAGTDTQYF
TRBJ2-7,TRBV7-9,TRBD1,CASSPRTGWEQYF
TRBJ2-7,TRBV4-3,TRBD2,CASSQDLLAGGRGYEQYF
TRBJ2-1,TRBV25-1,TRBD2,CASSEWFSGGHNEQFF
TRBJ2-7,TRBV7-9,TRBD1,CASSLLTQGAYEQYF
TRBJ1-2,TRBV6-1,TRBD1,CASSEGAGGTYGYTF
TRBJ1-2,TRBV7-9,-,CASSLLGPSEGYTF
TRBJ2-7,TRBV10-3,TRBD2,CAISKTGTSDYEQYF
TRBJ1-5,TRBV19,-,CASRPRWNGNQPQHF
TRBJ2-7,TRBV6-5,-,CASRLTSVAEQYF
TRBJ1-5,TRBV4-3,-,CASSQDLGATRVQPQHF
TRBJ1-2,TRBV6-1,-,CASSETETVRGYTF
TRBJ1-2,TRBV29-1,TRBD1,CSVEVGDRGLYGYTF
TRBJ2-5,TRBV5-1,TRBD2,CASSLAPSGRARETQYF
TRBJ1-3,TRBV7-9,-,CASINTGNTIYF
TRBJ1-1,TRBV5-1,-,CASSSSQLNTEAFF
TRBJ2-7,TRBV19,TRBD2,CASSIRASGSYEQYF
TRBJ2-1,TRBV19,TRBD2,CASSIVAGSYNEQFF
TRBJ2-2,TRBV10-3,-,CAISGTDTGELFF
TRBJ2-1,TRBV6-6,TRBD2,CASRYGTSGSQEQFF
TRBJ2-3,TRBV7-6,-,CASSLTGLPRDTQYF
TRBJ2-5,TRBV28,-,CASRIGAEETQYF
TRBJ1-6,TRBV7-2,-,CASSPLNGQGPNSPLHF
TRBJ2-7,TRBV2,TRBD2,CASSPAGVYEQYF
TRBJ1-2,TRBV19,-,CASTSAGYGYTF
TRBJ1-2,TRBV19,-,CASSTGFGYTF
TRBJ1-3,TRBV27,-,CASSLAGRGNTIYF
TRBJ1-2,TRBV5-4,TRBD1,CASSWGQSNYGYTF
TRBJ1-2,TRBV29-1,-,CSVEARGAHNYGYTF
TRBJ1-1,TRBV10-3,TRBD1,CAISEGGQGGTEAFF
TRBJ1-6,TRBV19,TRBD1,CASRRDRDDSPLHF
TRBJ2-7,TRBV5-6,-,CASSPWGGRENEQYF
TRBJ2-3,TRBV7-2,-,CASRQSGGTQYF
TRBJ2-1,TRBV5-1,-,CASSPYRGANPTVNYNEQFF
TRBJ2-2,TRBV7-3,-,CASSSKPSRARTGELFF
TRBJ1-3,TRBV7-9,-,CASSLGLGSSGNTIYF
TRBJ2-7,TRBV5-6,-,CASSYWGGLEQYF
TRBJ2-7,TRBV6-6,TRBD1,CASSKGQGALEQYF
TRBJ2-5,TRBV7-6,TRBD1,CASSSDRAEETQYF
TRBJ2-7,TRBV21-1,-,CASSRLTGGYEQYF
TRBJ2-1,TRBV2,TRBD2,CASSDGGTSSYNEQFF
TRBJ2-7,TRBV19,-,CASSIGGALSYEQYF
TRBJ2-7,TRBV30,TRBD1,CAWSLSPGQGTYEQYF
TRBJ2-3,TRBV18,-,CASSPSGHTDTQYF
TRBJ1-6,TRBV5-1,-,CASSLAPSSYNSPLHF
TRBJ1-4,TRBV6-5,TRBD1,CASSFGQARREKLFF